This T cell receptor (beta chain) stems from a study of blood T cell repertoires in COVID-19. Study details: COVID-19 samples, acute and convalescent, were from the United States, Italy and Spain.

The CDR3 loop spans 12 amino acids. V lost 0 bases to trimming and J lost 8 bases, with 8 bases between them. Per the germline V gene, CDR1 is SGHDT and CDR2 is YYEEEE. The table came from immunoSEQ multiplex PCR; TCRdb's copy has only in-frame clones and leaves some out. Seen here are fewer than 200,000 clones, around 86% observed once, and the top ten hold about 7.1%. The sample consisted of peripheral blood. This sequence originates from a woman in her 70s with COVID-19, enrolled during active disease. The chain uses TRBV5-6 and TRBJ1-2, with D uncertain. This CDR3 reads CASSLGLGGYTF. CDR3 nucleotide sequence: TGTGCCAGCAGCTTGGGGCTAGGAGGCTACACCTTC.